This T cell receptor (beta chain) is drawn from a study of T cell responses to AZD1222 COVID-19 vaccine. As concerns this clone: Its target is unknown.

Germline loops: CDR1 WNHNN, CDR2 SYGVQD (reference sequence). This CDR3 comprises 13 residues. Between the trimmed V and J ends, which lost 5 bases and 2 bases, there was a span of 9 bases. General study points: CD4 TCRs covered the whole spike, strongest at regions 160-218 and 743-854. Among AZD1222 vaccinees, only six were seropositive at baseline.

Second-dose intervals near 4 or 12 weeks were combined. Clones were sequenced by immunoSEQ multiplex PCR, and TCRdb holds only the in-frame ones, with some missing. The sample carries about 150,000 clones, 90% recorded once. This material consisted of peripheral blood, taken 28 days after the second AZD1222 dose. J is TRBJ2-5 and V is TRBV10-1; D remains unclear. This TCR came from an adult who received the AZD1222 COVID-19 vaccine. The CDR3 loop reads CASSRLLQETQYF. In nucleotides, the CDR3 is TGCGCCAGCAGTCGACTTCTACAAGAGACCCAGTACTTC.